This T cell receptor beta chain was recovered during a study of cytomegalovirus exposure and HLA in healthy donors. This clone was detected only once. The PCR had 60 Vbeta and 13 Jbeta primers. Measured with immunoSEQ multiplex PCR; TCRdb has only the in-frame clones, and not every one. The data show approximately 51,000 clones, roughly four fifths seen once. V was pared by 0 bases and J by 11 bases, with 19 bases between. Germline-derived CDR1 and CDR2 are KGHSH and LQKENI. The CDR3 contains 15 residues. The J gene is TRBJ1-1, the V gene TRBV18; weak D call: TRBD1 (6 bases). The receptor was derived from a boy younger than 18 in good health and CMV-seropositive. The material sequenced was PBMCs. This CDR3 is CASSPPGRGSGWAFF. CDR3 nucleotide sequence: TGTGCCAGCTCACCACCGGGCAGGGGATCGGGTTGGGCTTTCTTT. Variable domain in full (rest from reference TRBV18 and TRBJ1-1): NAGVMQNPRHLVRRRGQEARLRCSPMKGHSHVYWYRQLPEEGLKFMVYLQKENIIDESGMPKERFSAEFPKEGPSILRIQQVVRGDSAAYFCASSPPGRGSGWAFFGQGTRLTVV.